What follows is one TCR beta chain and its context. Its antigen is unknown. The sample comes from a study of T cells in Graves' hyperthyroidism and ophthalmopathy. Study-wide background: The blood sample was taken at first diagnosis, before treatment began. Notes on the study in general: Separation of ophthalmopathy from stable hyperthyroidism was achieved by a 13 V-J model. Most expanded thyroid clonotypes above 0.001 also appeared in blood.

Germline CDR1 and CDR2: SGHRS and YFSETQ. V lost 4 bases and J 2 bases, leaving 16 bases between the germline ends. The CDR3 runs 15 residues. Patients affected by ophthalmopathy presented a Clinical Activity Score of at least 3, a NOSPECS grade of at least 4, and disease duration below 3 months. The source material, RNA transcripts, was used to amplify TCR beta CDR3 regions. Carried out on the TCR CDR3, a first-round RT-PCR used the HTBI primer set. TCRdb reanalysed the multiplex PCR reads using MiXCR and keeps one entry per CDR3 protein. Of more than 450,000 distinct CDR3 sequences in the sample, about 20% are singletons; the top ten hold over 45%.

The chain joins TRBV5-1 to TRBJ2-7; D might be TRBD2 (6 bases). Material: blood. The receptor comes from a man in his forties with Graves' ophthalmopathy. The CDR3 DNA is TGCGCCAGCAGCCTGGAGGGGATTAGAACCTACGAGCAGTACTTC. Protein product: CASSLEGIRTYEQYF.